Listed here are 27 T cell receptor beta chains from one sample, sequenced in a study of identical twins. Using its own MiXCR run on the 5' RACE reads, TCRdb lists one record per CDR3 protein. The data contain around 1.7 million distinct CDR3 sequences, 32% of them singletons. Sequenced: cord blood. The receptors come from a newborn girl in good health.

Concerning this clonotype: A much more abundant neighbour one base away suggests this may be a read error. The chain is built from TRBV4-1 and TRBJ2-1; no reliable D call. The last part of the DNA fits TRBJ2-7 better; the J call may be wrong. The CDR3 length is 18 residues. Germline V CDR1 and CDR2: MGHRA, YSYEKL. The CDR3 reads CASSQDLGWGTLYNEQYF. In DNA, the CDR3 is TGCGCCAGCAGCCAAGATCTTGGGTGGGGTACTCTATACAATGAGCAGTACTTC.

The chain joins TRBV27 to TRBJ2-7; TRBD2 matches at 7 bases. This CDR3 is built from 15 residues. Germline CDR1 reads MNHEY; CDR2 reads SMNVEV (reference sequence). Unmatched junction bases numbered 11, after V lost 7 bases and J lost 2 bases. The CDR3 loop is CASTALADYTYEQYF. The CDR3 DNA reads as TGTGCCAGCACGGCTCTAGCGGACTATACCTACGAGCAGTACTTC.

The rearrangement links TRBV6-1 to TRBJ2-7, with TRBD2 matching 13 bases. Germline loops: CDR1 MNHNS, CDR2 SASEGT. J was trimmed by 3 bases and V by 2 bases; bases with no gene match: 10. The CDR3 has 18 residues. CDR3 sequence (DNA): TGTGCCAGCAGTGAAAACAGACTAGCGGGGGGCCGGGTCTACGAGCAGTACTTC. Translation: CASSENRLAGGRVYEQYF.

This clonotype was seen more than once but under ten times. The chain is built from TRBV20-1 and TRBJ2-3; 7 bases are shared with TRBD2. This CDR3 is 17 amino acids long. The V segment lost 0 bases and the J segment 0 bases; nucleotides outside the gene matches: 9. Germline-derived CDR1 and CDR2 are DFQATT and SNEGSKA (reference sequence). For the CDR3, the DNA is TGCAGTGCTAGAGATTTCGGCGGGGGACTGAGCACAGATACGCAGTATTTT. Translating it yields CSARDFGGGLSTDTQYF.

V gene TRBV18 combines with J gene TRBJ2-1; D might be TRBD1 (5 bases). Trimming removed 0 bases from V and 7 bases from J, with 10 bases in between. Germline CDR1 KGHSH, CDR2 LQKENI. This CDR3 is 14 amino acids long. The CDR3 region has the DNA TGTGCCAGCTCACCACCCGTGACAGAAAATGAGCAGTTCTTC. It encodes CASSPPVTENEQFF.

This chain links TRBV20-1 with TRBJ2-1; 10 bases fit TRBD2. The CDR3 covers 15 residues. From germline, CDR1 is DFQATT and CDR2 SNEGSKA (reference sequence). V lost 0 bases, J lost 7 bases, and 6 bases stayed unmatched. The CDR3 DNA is TGCAGTGCTAGAGAAGTAGTAGCGGGAGGTAATGAGCAGTTCTTC. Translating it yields CSAREVVAGGNEQFF.

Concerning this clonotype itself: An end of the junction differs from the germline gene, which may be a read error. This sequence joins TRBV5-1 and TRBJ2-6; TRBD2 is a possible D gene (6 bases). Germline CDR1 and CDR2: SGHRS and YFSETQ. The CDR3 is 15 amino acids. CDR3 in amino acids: CASSLGGTGADVLTF. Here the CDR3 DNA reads TGCGCCAGCAGCTTGGGAGGGACTGGGGCCGACGTCCTGACTTTC.

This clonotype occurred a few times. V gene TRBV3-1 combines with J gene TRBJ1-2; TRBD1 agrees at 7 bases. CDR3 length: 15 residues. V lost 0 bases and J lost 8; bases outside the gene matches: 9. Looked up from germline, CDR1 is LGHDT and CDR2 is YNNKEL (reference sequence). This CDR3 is CASSQDQGGIWGYTF. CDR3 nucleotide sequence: TGTGCCAGCAGCCAAGACCAGGGGGGTATTTGGGGCTACACCTTC.

The CDR3 coding sequence is TGTGCCAGCAGCCCAGGACAGGGGGGAACGCAGTACTTC. It is translated as CASSPGQGGTQYF. V is TRBV27 and J is TRBJ2-7; 10 bases are a match to TRBD1. This CDR3 has 13 amino acids. Germline CDR1 and CDR2: MNHEY and SMNVEV (reference sequence). V trimming: 6 bases; J trimming: 9 bases; junction bases outside the gene matches: 8.

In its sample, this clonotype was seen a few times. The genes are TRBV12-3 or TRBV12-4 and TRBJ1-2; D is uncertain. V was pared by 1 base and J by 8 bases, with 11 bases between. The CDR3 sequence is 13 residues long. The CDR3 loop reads CASSLGRFRGYTF. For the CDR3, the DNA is TGTGCCAGCAGTTTAGGGAGGTTCAGGGGCTACACCTTC.

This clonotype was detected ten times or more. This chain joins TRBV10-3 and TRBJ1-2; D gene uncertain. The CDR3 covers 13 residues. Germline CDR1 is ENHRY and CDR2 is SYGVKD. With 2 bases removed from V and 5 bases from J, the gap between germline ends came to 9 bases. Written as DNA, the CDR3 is TGTGCCATCAGTGAGAGCAGTCCGTATGGCTACACCTTC. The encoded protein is CAISESSPYGYTF.

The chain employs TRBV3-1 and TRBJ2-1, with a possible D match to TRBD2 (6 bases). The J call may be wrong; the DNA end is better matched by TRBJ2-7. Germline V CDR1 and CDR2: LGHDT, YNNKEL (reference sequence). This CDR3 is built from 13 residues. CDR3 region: CASSRGGADEQYF. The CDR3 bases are TGTGCCAGCAGCCGAGGCGGGGCGGATGAGCAGTACTTC.

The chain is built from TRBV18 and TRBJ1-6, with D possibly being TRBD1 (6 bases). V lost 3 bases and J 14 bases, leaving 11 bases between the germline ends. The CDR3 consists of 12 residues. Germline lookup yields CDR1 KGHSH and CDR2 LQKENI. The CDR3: CASSPWTASLHF. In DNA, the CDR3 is TGTGCCAGCTCACCGTGGACAGCATCCCTCCACTTT.

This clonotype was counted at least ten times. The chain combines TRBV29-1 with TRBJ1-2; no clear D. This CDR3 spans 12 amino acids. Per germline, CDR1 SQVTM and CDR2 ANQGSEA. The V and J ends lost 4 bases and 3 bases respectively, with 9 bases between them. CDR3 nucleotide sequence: TGCAGCGTTGTCCCCGGGGACTATGGCTACACCTTC. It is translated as CSVVPGDYGYTF. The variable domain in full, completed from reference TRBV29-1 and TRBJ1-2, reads SAVISQKPSRDICQRGTSLTIQCQVDSQVTMMFWYRQQPGQSLTLIATANQGSEATYESGFVIDKFPISRPNLTFSTLTVSNMSPEDSSIYLCSVVPGDYGYTFGSGTRLTVV.

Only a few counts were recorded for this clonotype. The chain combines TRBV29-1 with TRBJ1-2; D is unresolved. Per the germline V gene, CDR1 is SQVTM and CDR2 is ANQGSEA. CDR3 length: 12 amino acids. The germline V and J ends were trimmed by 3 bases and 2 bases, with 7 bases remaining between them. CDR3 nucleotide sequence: TGCAGCGTTGAGGTCAGGAACTATGGCTACACCTTC. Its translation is CSVEVRNYGYTF.

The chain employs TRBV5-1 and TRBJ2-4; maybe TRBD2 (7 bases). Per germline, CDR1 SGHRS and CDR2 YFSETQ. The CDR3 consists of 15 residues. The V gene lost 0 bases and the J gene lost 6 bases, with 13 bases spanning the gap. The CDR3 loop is CASSLDRGAANIQYF. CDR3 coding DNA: TGCGCCAGCAGCTTGGACCGGGGGGCGGCAAACATTCAGTACTTC.

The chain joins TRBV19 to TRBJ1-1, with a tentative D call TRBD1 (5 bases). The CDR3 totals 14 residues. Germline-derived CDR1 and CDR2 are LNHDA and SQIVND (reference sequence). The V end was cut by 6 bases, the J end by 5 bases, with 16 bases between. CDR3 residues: CASRKRQGGTEAFF. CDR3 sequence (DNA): TGTGCCAGTAGGAAGAGGCAGGGCGGGACTGAAGCTTTCTTT.

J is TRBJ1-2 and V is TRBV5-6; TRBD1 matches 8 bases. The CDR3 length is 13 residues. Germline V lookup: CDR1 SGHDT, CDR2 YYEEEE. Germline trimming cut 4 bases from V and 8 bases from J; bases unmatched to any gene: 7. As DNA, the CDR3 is TGTGCCAGCAGCCAAGGACAGGGCGTGGGCTACACCTTC. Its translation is CASSQGQGVGYTF.

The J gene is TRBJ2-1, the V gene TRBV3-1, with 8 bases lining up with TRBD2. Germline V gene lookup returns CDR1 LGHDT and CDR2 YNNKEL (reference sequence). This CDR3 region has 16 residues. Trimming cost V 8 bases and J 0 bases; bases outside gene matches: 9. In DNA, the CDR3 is TGTGCCAGCTCTAGCGGGCTCAGGAGCTCCTACAATGAGCAGTTCTTC. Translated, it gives CASSSGLRSSYNEQFF.

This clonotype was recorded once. The CDR3 loop is CASSYSTGVVYGYTF. For the CDR3, the DNA is TGTGCCAGCAGTTATTCGACAGGGGTGGTATATGGCTACACCTTC. The chain links TRBV6-5 to TRBJ1-2, with TRBD1 matching 8 bases. With 3 bases clipped from V and 5 bases from J, the junction kept 8 bases outside the gene matches. CDR1 and CDR2 (germline): MNHEY, SVGAGI. This CDR3 spans 15 amino acids.

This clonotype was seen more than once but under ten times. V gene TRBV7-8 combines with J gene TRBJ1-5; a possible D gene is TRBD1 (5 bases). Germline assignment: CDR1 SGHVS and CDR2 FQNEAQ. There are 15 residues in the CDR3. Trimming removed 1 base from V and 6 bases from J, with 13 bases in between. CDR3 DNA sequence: TGTGCCAGCAGCTTAGTGCAGGGAAGTCGTCAGCCCCAGCATTTT. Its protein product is CASSLVQGSRQPQHF. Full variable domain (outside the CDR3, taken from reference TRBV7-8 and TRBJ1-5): GAGVSQSPRYKVAKRGQDVALRCDPISGHVSLFWYQQALGQGPEFLTYFQNEAQLDKSGLPSDRFFAERPEGSVSTLKIQRTQQEDSAVYLCASSLVQGSRQPQHFGDGTRLSIL.

The CDR3 nucleotides read TGTGCCAGCAGTTTACAGGGGTTATTAGAAGCTTTCTTT. This translates into CASSLQGLLEAFF. This chain links TRBV6-6 with TRBJ1-1; 7 nucleotides align to TRBD1. J gave up 8 bases and V 4 bases, and 7 bases lay outside the gene matches. The CDR3 extends over 13 amino acids. The germline V gene has CDR1 MNHNY and CDR2 SVGAGI (reference sequence).

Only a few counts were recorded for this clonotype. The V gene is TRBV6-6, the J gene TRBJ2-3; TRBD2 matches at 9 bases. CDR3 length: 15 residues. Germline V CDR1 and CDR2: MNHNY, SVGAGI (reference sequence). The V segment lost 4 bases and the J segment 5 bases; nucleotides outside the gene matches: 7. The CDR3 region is CASSSRTSVQDTQYF. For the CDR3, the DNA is TGTGCCAGCAGTTCCAGGACTAGCGTCCAAGATACGCAGTATTTT.

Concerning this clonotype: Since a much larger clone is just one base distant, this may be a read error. This CDR3 reads CASNFDSYGYTF. In DNA form, the CDR3 reads TGTGCCAGCAATTTCGACAGCTATGGCTACACCTTC. The chain is built from TRBV12-3 or TRBV12-4 and TRBJ1-2; a weak D match, TRBD1 (5 bases). The CDR3 spans 12 residues. The V end lost 7 bases, the J end lost 4 bases, and 10 bases lay between the germline ends.

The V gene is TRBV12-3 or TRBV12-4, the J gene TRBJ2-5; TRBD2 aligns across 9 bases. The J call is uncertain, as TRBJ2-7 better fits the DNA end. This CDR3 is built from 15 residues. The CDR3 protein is CASSASLAGIYEQYF. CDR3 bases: TGTGCCAGCAGCGCGTCTCTAGCGGGGATCTACGAGCAGTACTTC.

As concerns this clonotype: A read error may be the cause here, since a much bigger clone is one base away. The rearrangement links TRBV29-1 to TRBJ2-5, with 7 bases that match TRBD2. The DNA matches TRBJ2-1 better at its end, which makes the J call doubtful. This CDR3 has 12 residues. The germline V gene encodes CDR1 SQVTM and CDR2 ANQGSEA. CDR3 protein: CSVRPTRETQFF. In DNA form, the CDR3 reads TGCAGCGTTCGACCGACGCGGGAGACCCAGTTCTTC.

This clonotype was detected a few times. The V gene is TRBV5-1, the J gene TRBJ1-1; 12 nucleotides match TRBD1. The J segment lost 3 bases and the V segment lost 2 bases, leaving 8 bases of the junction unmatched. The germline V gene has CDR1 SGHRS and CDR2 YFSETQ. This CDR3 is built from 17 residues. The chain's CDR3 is CASSFWGQGARDTEAFF. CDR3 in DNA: TGCGCCAGCAGCTTCTGGGGACAGGGGGCTCGCGACACTGAAGCTTTCTTT.